Listed below are T cell receptor beta chains from one sample, sequenced in a study of patients and donors after allogeneic stem cell transplantation. Each CDR3 protein is one row after TCRdb ran MiXCR on the RT-PCR reads. The table includes some 960,000 distinct CDR3 sequences, about a sixth detected once. The sequenced sample was blood, either unsorted or a sorted T cell fraction (not recorded which). The receptor set was obtained from a human donor who was either an allogeneic HSCT recipient or a stem cell or donor lymphocyte infusion donor (not recorded which). It is not recorded whose cells these are; they may come from a transplant donor. Each CDR3 is given with its conserved first and last residue.

j_call v_call cdr3_aa
TRBJ2-2 TRBV4-2 CASSQLDGELFF
TRBJ2-2 TRBV18 CASSPQARRGNTGELFF
TRBJ2-7 TRBV27 CATSGTGGYEQYF
TRBJ2-7 TRBV2 CASSVQPANEQYF
TRBJ1-3 TRBV6-1 CASSPRGTVSGNTIYF
TRBJ2-7 TRBV10-3 CAISGTGTGAREQYF
TRBJ1-5 TRBV19 CASSGQTNQPQHF
TRBJ1-2 TRBV20-1 CSASVWQGQNYGYTF
TRBJ1-5 TRBV5-1 CASSLWGGDQPQHF
TRBJ2-7 TRBV11-2 CASSSTSGAHEQYF
TRBJ2-7 TRBV27 CASSFRLTGTTYEQYF
TRBJ1-3 TRBV6-1 CASSPPGVSGNTIYF
TRBJ1-1 TRBV13 CASSFPSEGTEAFF
TRBJ1-5 TRBV2 CASSDRQGGQPQHF
TRBJ2-2 TRBV5-1 CASSRTGLAGGPSGELFF
TRBJ2-7 TRBV6-1 CASSVTETYEQYF
TRBJ2-5 TRBV7-8 CASSLARVLRGLEETQYF
TRBJ1-5 TRBV20-1 CSARGVRTASDQPQHF
TRBJ2-3 TRBV6-1 CASSPRREQADTQYF
TRBJ2-7 TRBV12-3/TRBV12-4 CASSLGGLERPEQYF
TRBJ2-1 TRBV14 CASSPLDRKNNEQFF
TRBJ2-1 TRBV6-5 CASSSSAYTYNEQFF
TRBJ2-1 TRBV20-1 CSARDRGTYNEQFF
TRBJ2-3 TRBV28 CASLSGTFGTDTQYF
TRBJ2-1 TRBV4-3 CASSQVGQGLNEQFF
TRBJ2-1 TRBV5-1 CASSRTGTSGGSSYNEQFF
TRBJ2-5 TRBV30 CAWSVSPKLAKETQYF
TRBJ1-1 TRBV24-1 CATSETGQAGTEAFF
TRBJ2-3 TRBV7-3 CASSLRQPDTQYF
TRBJ2-2 TRBV12-3/TRBV12-4 CASSIAGKNTGELFF
TRBJ2-7 TRBV12-3/TRBV12-4 CASSLGHLYEQYF
TRBJ2-5 TRBV28 CASSPYREAQETQYF
TRBJ2-7 TRBV5-1 CASSFTGDRYYEQYF
TRBJ2-7 TRBV6-1 CASSEPRVNEQYF
TRBJ2-1 TRBV7-7 CASSLTGAGEQFF
TRBJ2-1 TRBV24-1 CATSLTGGAYNEQFF
TRBJ1-1 TRBV25-1 CASSIFKNAEAFF
TRBJ1-1 TRBV7-9 CASSLFTGTNTEAFF
TRBJ2-1 TRBV9 CASSAKMTSGTYNEQFF
TRBJ2-1 TRBV4-2 CASSQDSGQGALNEQFF
TRBJ1-1 TRBV20-1 CSARGMKGTEAFF
TRBJ2-7 TRBV19 CASSVAGARITHEQYF
TRBJ1-6 TRBV4-1 CASSAQVGGGPPLHF
TRBJ2-7 TRBV3-1 CASSQVLSGGTTYEQYF
TRBJ2-2 TRBV6-5 CASSYPIAGGMSTGELFF
TRBJ1-6 TRBV2 CASSATSSYNSPLHF
TRBJ2-4 TRBV27 CASSPRLAGAKNIQYF
TRBJ2-7 TRBV20-1 CSAEDGEGRTIYEQYF
TRBJ2-2 TRBV4-3 CASSQGTGRAGELFF
TRBJ1-2 TRBV12-3/TRBV12-4 CASSARDRDYYGYTF
TRBJ2-1 TRBV2 CASSVAGGPSEQFF
TRBJ2-7 TRBV6-2/TRBV6-3 CASPSDTGTSGEQYF
TRBJ1-2 TRBV20-1 CSGRRATVDGYTF
TRBJ2-1 TRBV20-1 CSAPAGQFYNEQFF
TRBJ1-5 TRBV28 CASSSPTGDNQPQHF
TRBJ2-7 TRBV27 CASSSTPRQGEEEQYF
TRBJ2-3 TRBV20-1 CSARDSEASTDTQYF
TRBJ2-2 TRBV28 CASSFSGGFIGELFF
TRBJ1-2 TRBV24-1 CATSEIDRAYGYTF